This TCR beta chain was recovered during a study of blood T cell repertoires in COVID-19. Whole-study context: The United States, Italy and Spain provided the acute and convalescent COVID-19 samples. Sample material is recorded as cDNA or gDNA derived from T cells, B-cell-depleted T cells, or PBMCs.

Researchers sorted participants into cohorts using their self-reported clinical history. From germline, CDR1 is GTSNPN and CDR2 SVGIG (reference sequence). The ends were cut back, 3 bases at V and 3 bases at J, with 11 bases in the middle. This CDR3 is built from 13 residues. Original data processing: Counts of nucleated cells, estimated from reference gene primer amplification, were obtained. The repertoire was sequenced with immunoSEQ multiplex PCR; TCRdb's copy has only in-frame clones and lacks some. The D gene and trimming were derived from the DNA, and the V and J assignments and clone size from that table. The data contain fewer than 300,000 clones, roughly 90% of them singletons. This clone has just one count.

The receptor comes from a woman younger than 45 who had recovered from COVID-19. The sample was PBMCs or T cells enriched from blood (not recorded which). The V and J genes are TRBV30 and TRBJ1-1; tentatively, D is TRBD1 (6 bases). The CDR3 DNA reads as TGTGCCTGGAGCACAGGGTTTTACACTGAAGCTTTCTTT. Residues: CAWSTGFYTEAFF.